The next 11 T cell receptor beta chains were all read from a single sample in a study of OX40 agonist ivuxolimab in advanced cancers. This table comes from immunoSEQ multiplex PCR, and its TCRdb copy is limited to in-frame clones, with some not included. The table records 100,000 or so clones, about nine tenths of them present only once. Source: CD4+ or CD8+ T cells sorted from blood, taken in a trial of the OX40 agonist ivuxolimab. The receptors here all came from an adult with an advanced solid tumor such as melanoma, head and neck, liver or kidney cancer.

This chain uses TRBV19 with TRBJ2-7; 7 bases fit TRBD1. Trimming removed 7 bases from V and 0 bases from J; junction bases left unmatched: 12. The CDR3 extends over 16 amino acids. CDR1 and CDR2 (germline): LNHDA, SQIVND (reference sequence). CDR3 region: CASTPRDRGFSYEQYF. The DNA for the CDR3 is TGTGCCAGTACTCCAAGGGACAGAGGTTTCTCCTACGAGCAGTACTTC.

The CDR3 protein is CASARGSTSHQETQYF. The CDR3 DNA sequence: TGTGCCAGCGCTAGGGGCTCAACTAGCCACCAAGAGACCCAGTACTTC. The rearrangement uses TRBV5-4 and TRBJ2-5; the D gene is possibly TRBD2 (6 bases). Germline CDR1 and CDR2: SGHNT and YYREEE (reference sequence). The CDR3 has 16 residues. V gave up 7 bases and J gave up 0 bases, with 19 bases separating them. The whole variable domain, filled in from reference TRBV5-4 and TRBJ2-5, reads ETGVTQSPTHLIKTRGQQVTLRCSSQSGHNTVSWYQQALGQGPQFIFQYYREEENGRGNFPPRFSGLQFPNYSSELNVNALELDDSALYLCASARGSTSHQETQYFGPGTRLLVL.

The genes are TRBV29-1 and TRBJ2-3; TRBD1 matches 11 bases. The ends lost 0 bases at V and 5 bases at J; junction bases unmatched: 10. Germline V gene lookup returns CDR1 SQVTM and CDR2 ANQGSEA. There are 17 residues in the CDR3. The CDR3 loop reads CSVEDPIRGQGGDTQYF. CDR3 DNA: TGCAGCGTTGAAGACCCCATTAGGGGACAGGGGGGAGATACGCAGTATTTT.

V and J are TRBV30 and TRBJ2-1; possible D gene TRBD2, 7 bases. The CDR3 spans 13 residues. Germline V gene data show CDR1 as GTSNPN and CDR2 as SVGIG (reference sequence). V lost 6 bases and J 6 bases, leaving 15 bases between the germline ends. CDR3 DNA: TGTGCCTGCCACCGGAGGGGGGGCAATGAGCAGTTCTTC. Its translation: CACHRRGGNEQFF. Full variable domain (rest looked up from reference TRBV30 and TRBJ2-1): SQTIHQWPATLVQPVGSPLSLECTVEGTSNPNLYWYRQAAGRGLQLLFYSVGIGQISSEVPQNLSASRPQDRQFILSSKKLLLSDSGFYLCACHRRGGNEQFFGPGTRLTVL.

The J gene is TRBJ2-5, the V gene TRBV2, with TRBD1 as a possible D gene (6 bases). The CDR3 is made up of 11 amino acids. Germline lookup yields CDR1 SNHLY and CDR2 FYNNEI. Between the trimmed V and J ends, which lost 10 bases and 3 bases, there was a span of 9 bases. This CDR3 reads CATHREETQYF. The CDR3 DNA sequence: TGTGCCACCCACAGGGAAGAGACCCAGTACTTC. Full variable domain (outside the CDR3, taken from reference TRBV2 and TRBJ2-5): EPEVTQTPSHQVTQMGQEVILRCVPISNHLYFYWYRQILGQKVEFLVSFYNNEISEKSEIFDDQFSVERPDGSNFTLKIRSTKLEDSAMYFCATHREETQYFGPGTRLLVL.

The chain couples TRBV7-2 to TRBJ1-6; D might be TRBD1 (5 bases). Trimming removed 6 bases at V and 3 bases at J, with 9 bases between. The germline gives CDR1 SGHTA, CDR2 FQGNSA. The length of the CDR3 is 14 residues. CDR3 DNA sequence: TGTGCCAGCAGAGACAGTAACTATAATTCACCCCTCCACTTT. It yields the protein CASRDSNYNSPLHF.

The CDR3, as DNA: TGCGCCAGCAGGTTCGGGACCTTCTCTGGAAACACCATATATTTT. This gives the protein CASRFGTFSGNTIYF. The chain recombines TRBV5-1 with TRBJ1-3, with D possibly TRBD1 on 5 matching bases. This CDR3 region has 15 residues. Trimming pared 5 bases from V and 0 bases from J, leaving 12 bases between. Per germline, CDR1 SGHRS and CDR2 YFSETQ.

The chain combines TRBV30 with TRBJ1-1; D call uncertain. V was cut by 2 bases and J by 5 bases, with 6 bases left in between. Per germline, CDR1 GTSNPN and CDR2 SVGIG (reference sequence). The CDR3 is 11 amino acids. Here the CDR3 DNA reads TGTGCCTGGAGTATGATAACTGAAGCTTTCTTT. Its protein product is CAWSMITEAFF.

This clone was recorded once. This chain connects TRBV19 to TRBJ2-2, with D possibly being TRBD1 (6 bases). The CDR3 extends over 15 amino acids. V was clipped by 6 bases and J by 0 bases, with 11 bases between them. Germline loops: CDR1 LNHDA, CDR2 SQIVND (reference sequence). Here the CDR3 DNA reads TGTGCCAGTAGGGTGACAGGAACGAACACCGGGGAGCTGTTTTTT. It yields the protein CASRVTGTNTGELFF.

J is TRBJ1-5 and V is TRBV30, with D perhaps TRBD1 (5 bases). From germline, CDR1 is GTSNPN and CDR2 SVGIG (reference sequence). CDR3 length equals 14 residues. The V gene lost 2 bases and the J gene lost 6 bases, with 14 bases spanning the gap. CDR3 region: CAWSLGVGGQPQHF. DNA for the CDR3: TGTGCCTGGAGTTTGGGGGTGGGGGGTCAGCCCCAGCATTTT.

The chain employs TRBV19 and TRBJ1-5; D not certain. Trimming removed 0 bases at V and 4 bases at J, with 4 bases between. Germline loops: CDR1 LNHDA, CDR2 SQIVND (reference sequence). CDR3 size: 13 residues. The CDR3 nucleotides are TGTGCCAGTAGTATAGAAGGAAATCAGCCCCAGCATTTT. Protein sequence: CASSIEGNQPQHF.